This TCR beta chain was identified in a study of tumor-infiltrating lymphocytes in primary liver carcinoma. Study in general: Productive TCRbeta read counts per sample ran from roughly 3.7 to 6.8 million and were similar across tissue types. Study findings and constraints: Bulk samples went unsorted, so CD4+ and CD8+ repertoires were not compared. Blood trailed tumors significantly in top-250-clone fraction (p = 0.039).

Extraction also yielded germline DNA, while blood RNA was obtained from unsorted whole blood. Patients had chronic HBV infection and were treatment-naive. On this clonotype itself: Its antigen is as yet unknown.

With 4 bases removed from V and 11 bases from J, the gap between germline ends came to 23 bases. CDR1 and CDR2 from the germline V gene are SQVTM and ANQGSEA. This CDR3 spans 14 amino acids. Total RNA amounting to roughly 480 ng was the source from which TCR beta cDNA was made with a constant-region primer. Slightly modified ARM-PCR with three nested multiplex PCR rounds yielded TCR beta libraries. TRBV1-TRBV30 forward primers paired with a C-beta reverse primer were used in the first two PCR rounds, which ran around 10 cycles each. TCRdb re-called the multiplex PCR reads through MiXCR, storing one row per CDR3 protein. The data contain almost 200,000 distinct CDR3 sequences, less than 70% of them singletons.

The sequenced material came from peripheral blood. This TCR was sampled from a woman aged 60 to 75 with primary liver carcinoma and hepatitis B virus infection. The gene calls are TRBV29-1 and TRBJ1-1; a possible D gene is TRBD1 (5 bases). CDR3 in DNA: TGCAGCGTTGTAAAACCGGGGCCCGGACGAAGGGCTTTCTTT. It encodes CSVVKPGPGRRAFF.